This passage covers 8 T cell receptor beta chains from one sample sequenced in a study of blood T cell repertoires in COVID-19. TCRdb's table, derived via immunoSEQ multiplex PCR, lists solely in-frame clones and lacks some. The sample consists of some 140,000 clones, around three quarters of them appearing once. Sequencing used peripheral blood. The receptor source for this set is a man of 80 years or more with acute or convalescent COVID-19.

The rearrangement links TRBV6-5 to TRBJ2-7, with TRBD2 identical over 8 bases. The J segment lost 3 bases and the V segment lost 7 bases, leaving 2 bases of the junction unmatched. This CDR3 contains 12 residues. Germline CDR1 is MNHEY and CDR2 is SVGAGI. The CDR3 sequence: CASNRGGYEQYF. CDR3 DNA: TGTGCCAGCAATCGGGGGGGCTACGAGCAGTACTTC.

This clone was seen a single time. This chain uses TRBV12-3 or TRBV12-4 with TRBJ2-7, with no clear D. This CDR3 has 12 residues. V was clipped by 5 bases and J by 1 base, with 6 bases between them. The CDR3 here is CASSVSSYEQYF. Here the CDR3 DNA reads TGTGCCAGCAGTGTTTCGTCCTACGAGCAGTACTTC.

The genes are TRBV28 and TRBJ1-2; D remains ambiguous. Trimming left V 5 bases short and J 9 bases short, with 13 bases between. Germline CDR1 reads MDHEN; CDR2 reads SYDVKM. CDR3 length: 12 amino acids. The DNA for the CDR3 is TGTGCCAGCAGTCTCACGGGTAGGAGCTACACCTTC. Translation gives CASSLTGRSYTF.

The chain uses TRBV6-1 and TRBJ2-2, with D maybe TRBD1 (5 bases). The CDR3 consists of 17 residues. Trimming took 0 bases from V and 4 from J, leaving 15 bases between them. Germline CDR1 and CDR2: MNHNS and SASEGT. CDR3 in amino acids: CASSEAVWGRLTGELFF. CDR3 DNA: TGTGCCAGCAGTGAAGCGGTCTGGGGCCGACTCACCGGGGAGCTGTTTTTT.

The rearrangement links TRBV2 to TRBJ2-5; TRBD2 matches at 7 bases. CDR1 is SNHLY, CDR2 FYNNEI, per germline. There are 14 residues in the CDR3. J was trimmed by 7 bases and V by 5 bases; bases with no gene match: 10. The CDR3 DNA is TGTGCCAGCAGTACCACCCTTTGGGGGGGGACCCAGTACTTC. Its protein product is CASSTTLWGGTQYF.

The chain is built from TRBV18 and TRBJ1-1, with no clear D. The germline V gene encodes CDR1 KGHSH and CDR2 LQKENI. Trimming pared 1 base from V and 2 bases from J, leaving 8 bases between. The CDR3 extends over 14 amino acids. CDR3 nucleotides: TGTGCCAGCTCACCACTTCCGGGTAACACTGAAGCTTTCTTT. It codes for CASSPLPGNTEAFF.

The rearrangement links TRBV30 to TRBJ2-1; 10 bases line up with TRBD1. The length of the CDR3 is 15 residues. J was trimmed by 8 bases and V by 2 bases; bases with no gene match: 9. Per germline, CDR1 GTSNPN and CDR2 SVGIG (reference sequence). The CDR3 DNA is TGTGCCTGGAGTCTAGCCGGGACAGGGGTCGATGAGCAGTTCTTC. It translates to CAWSLAGTGVDEQFF.

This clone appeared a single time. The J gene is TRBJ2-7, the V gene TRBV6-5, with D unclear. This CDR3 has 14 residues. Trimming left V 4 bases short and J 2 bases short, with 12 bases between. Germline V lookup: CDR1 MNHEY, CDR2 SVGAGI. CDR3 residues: CASSFSLEPYEQYF. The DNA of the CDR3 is TGTGCCAGCAGTTTTTCCCTGGAGCCCTACGAGCAGTACTTC.